One and the same sample provided the 14 T cell receptor beta chains below, sequenced in a study of identical twins. TCRdb processed the 5' RACE reads anew with MiXCR; each CDR3 protein has one entry. The sample holds 240,000 or so distinct CDR3 sequences, 5.5% to 7% seen once. The same data also went into a second study, on yellow fever vaccine responses in identical twins.

The sequencing input was memory (CD45RO+) T cells sorted from blood. These receptors were taken from a woman under 30 in good health.

This clonotype was observed at least ten times. V gene TRBV11-2 combines with J gene TRBJ2-1; no firm D call. The V end was cut by 5 bases, the J end by 5 bases, with 10 bases between. This CDR3 region has 13 residues. Germline V CDR1 and CDR2: SGHAT, FQNNGV. The CDR3 bases are TGTGCCAGCAGCCCACTCTACAACAATGAGCAGTTCTTC. This codes for CASSPLYNNEQFF.

This clonotype was seen a few times. DNA for the CDR3: TGTGCCAGTATGACAGTTTCCTACGAGCAGTACTTC. This encodes CASMTVSYEQYF. This chain connects TRBV28 to TRBJ2-7, with a tentative D call TRBD1 (5 bases). Trimming shortened V by 9 bases and J by 1 base, and 10 bases separated the two germline ends. Per the germline V gene, CDR1 is MDHEN and CDR2 is SYDVKM. This CDR3 is built from 12 residues.

This clonotype was observed many times. The rearrangement joins TRBV3-1 to TRBJ2-1; D is unclear. Germline CDR1 is LGHDT and CDR2 is YNNKEL (reference sequence). This CDR3 contains 15 residues. Deletions cut 4 bases from V and 7 bases from J, with 17 bases between. The CDR3 spells CASSPNLLGPNEQFF. The CDR3 region has the DNA TGTGCCAGCAGCCCAAACTTGTTGGGCCCAAATGAGCAGTTCTTC.

This clonotype was observed a few times. V and J are TRBV20-1 and TRBJ2-5; D is undetermined. This CDR3 region has 15 residues. The V end lost 5 bases, the J end lost 2 bases, and 18 bases lay between the germline ends. The V gene's germline CDR1 is DFQATT and CDR2 SNEGSKA (reference sequence). CDR3 loop: CSAPVSLGQQETQYF. The CDR3 bases are TGCAGTGCTCCCGTGTCGTTAGGGCAGCAAGAGACCCAGTACTTC.

The rearrangement links TRBV27 to TRBJ1-3, with D perhaps matching TRBD1 (5 bases). This CDR3 is 12 amino acids long. V was shortened by 8 bases and J by 8 bases, with 13 bases between the two germline ends. Germline CDR1 is MNHEY and CDR2 is SMNVEV (reference sequence). CDR3 nucleotide sequence: TGTGCCAGCCCGTCCAGGGTGTACACCATATATTTT. Its translation is CASPSRVYTIYF.

This clonotype was seen many times. The chain is built from TRBV5-1 and TRBJ1-1, with D uncertain. This CDR3 has 14 residues. Trimming shortened V by 0 bases and J by 1 base, and 7 bases separated the two germline ends. Germline CDR1 reads SGHRS; CDR2 reads YFSETQ. CDR3 DNA sequence: TGCGCCAGCAGCTTGGGGAGGGCGAACACTGAAGCTTTCTTT. This sequence encodes CASSLGRANTEAFF. The variable domain in full, completed from reference TRBV5-1 and TRBJ1-1, reads KAGVTQTPRYLIKTRGQQVTLSCSPISGHRSVSWYQQTPGQGLQFLFEYFSETQRNKGNFPGRFSGRQFSNSRSEMNVSTLELGDSALYLCASSLGRANTEAFFGQGTRLTVV.

This clonotype was counted at least ten times. The chain couples TRBV5-1 to TRBJ2-3; D gene ambiguous. The V gene lost 1 base and the J gene lost 3 bases, with 15 bases spanning the gap. CDR3 size: 16 residues. The germline V gene has CDR1 SGHRS and CDR2 YFSETQ. The CDR3 nucleotides read TGCGCCAGCAGCTTGTGGGGAAACCCGGGTACAGATACGCAGTATTTT. Translation: CASSLWGNPGTDTQYF.

This clonotype turned up a few times. The chain couples TRBV12-3 or TRBV12-4 to TRBJ1-5; no definite D call. The CDR3 has 14 residues. Deletions cut 2 bases from V and 11 bases from J, with 16 bases between. CDR3 in DNA: TGTGCCAGCAGTTTAAGAGGGCCGGGAGGGACCCAGCATTTT. This gives the protein CASSLRGPGGTQHF.

Remarks on this clonotype: This may be a read error, as it is one base from a much larger clone. The V call is TRBV6-1, the J call TRBJ2-1; tentative D call: TRBD2 (5 bases). Trimming left V 8 bases short and J 0 bases short, with 14 bases between. The CDR3 runs 15 residues. Germline V gives CDR1 MNHNS, CDR2 SASEGT. The CDR3 sequence: CASLNRGSSYNEQFF. The DNA for the CDR3 is TGTGCCAGCCTCAACCGGGGAAGCTCCTACAATGAGCAGTTCTTC.

This clonotype was recorded a few times. V is TRBV24-1 and J is TRBJ2-3; 7 nucleotides agree with TRBD2. Trimming cost V 6 bases and J 1 base; bases outside gene matches: 9. The CDR3 spans 16 residues. Germline V gene lookup returns CDR1 KGHDR and CDR2 SFDVKD. CDR3 protein: CATSREGGRGTDTQYF. In DNA form, the CDR3 reads TGTGCCACCAGTAGGGAGGGAGGTCGCGGCACAGATACGCAGTATTTT.

This clonotype showed up many times. V usage is TRBV7-9 and J usage is TRBJ2-5; TRBD2 aligns across 7 bases. J was trimmed by 5 bases and V by 5 bases; bases with no gene match: 17. The CDR3 totals 17 residues. Germline V lookup: CDR1 SEHNR, CDR2 FQNEAQ (reference sequence). CDR3 in amino acids: CASSNPGRARIWETQYF. Written as DNA, the CDR3 is TGTGCCAGCAGCAACCCAGGGAGGGCGCGTATATGGGAGACCCAGTACTTC.

Ten or more counts support this clonotype. Written as DNA, the CDR3 is TGTGCCAGCAGTAAGGACCGAACCACAGATACGCAGTATTTT. Translated: CASSKDRTTDTQYF. The rearrangement joins TRBV2 to TRBJ2-3; no firm D call. Germline CDR1 reads SNHLY; CDR2 reads FYNNEI. This CDR3 comprises 14 residues. The V gene lost 5 bases and the J gene lost 2 bases, with 11 bases spanning the gap.

In this sample, this clonotype turned up many times. The chain combines TRBV5-1 with TRBJ2-7, with 9 bases lining up with TRBD2. This CDR3 region has 16 residues. Germline CDR1 reads SGHRS; CDR2 reads YFSETQ. J lost 6 bases, V lost 4 bases, and 14 bases had no gene match. CDR3 DNA sequence: TGCGCCAGCAGCGTTGCCCTAGAGGCTAGCGGGACCGAGCAGTACTTC. It yields the protein CASSVALEASGTEQYF.

There are a few counts of this clonotype. The chain is built from TRBV7-9 and TRBJ1-1; TRBD1 is a possible D gene (5 bases). The germline V and J ends were trimmed by 1 base and 7 bases, with 13 bases remaining between them. The germline V gene encodes CDR1 SEHNR and CDR2 FQNEAQ (reference sequence). The CDR3 totals 14 residues. CDR3 in amino acids: CASSLVSQDSEAFF. In DNA form, the CDR3 reads TGTGCCAGCAGCTTAGTTTCCCAAGACAGTGAAGCTTTCTTT.